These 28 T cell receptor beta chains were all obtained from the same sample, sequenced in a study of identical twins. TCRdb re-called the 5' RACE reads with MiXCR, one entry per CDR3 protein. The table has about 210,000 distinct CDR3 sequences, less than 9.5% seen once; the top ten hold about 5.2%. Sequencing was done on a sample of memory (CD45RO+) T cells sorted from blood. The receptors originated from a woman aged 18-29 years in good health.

Here the CDR3 reads CATSRRSGGSPDTQYF. In DNA, the CDR3 is TGTGCCACCAGCAGGAGGAGCGGAGGGAGCCCAGATACGCAGTATTTT. This chain uses TRBV15 with TRBJ2-3; TRBD2 might be the D (6 bases). The CDR3 totals 16 residues. The V gene's germline CDR1 is LNHNV and CDR2 YYDKDF (reference sequence). V dropped 3 bases and J dropped 4 bases, with 17 bases sitting between them. Full variable domain (outside the CDR3, taken from reference TRBV15 and TRBJ2-3): DAMVIQNPRYQVTQFGKPVTLSCSQTLNHNVMYWYQQKSSQAPKLLFHYYDKDFNNEADTPDNFQSRRPNTSFCFLDIRSPGLGDTAMYLCATSRRSGGSPDTQYFGPGTRLTVL.

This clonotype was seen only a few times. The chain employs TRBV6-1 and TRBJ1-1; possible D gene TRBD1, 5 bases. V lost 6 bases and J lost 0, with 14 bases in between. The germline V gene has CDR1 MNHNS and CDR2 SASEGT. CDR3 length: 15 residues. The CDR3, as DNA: TGTGCCAGCAGGGTCCGAGGGGATTTGAACACTGAAGCTTTCTTT. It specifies CASRVRGDLNTEAFF.

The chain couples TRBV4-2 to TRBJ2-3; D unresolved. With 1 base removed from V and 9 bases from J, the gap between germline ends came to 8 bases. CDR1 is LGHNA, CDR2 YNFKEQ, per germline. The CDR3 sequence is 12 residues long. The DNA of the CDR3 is TGTGCCAGCAGCCAAGGGGAAGGCACGCAGTATTTT. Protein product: CASSQGEGTQYF.

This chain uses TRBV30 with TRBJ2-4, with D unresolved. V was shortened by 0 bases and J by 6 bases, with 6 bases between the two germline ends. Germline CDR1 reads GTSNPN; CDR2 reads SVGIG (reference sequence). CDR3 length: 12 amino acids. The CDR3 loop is CAWSVTANIQYF. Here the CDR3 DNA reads TGTGCCTGGAGTGTAACTGCAAACATTCAGTACTTC.

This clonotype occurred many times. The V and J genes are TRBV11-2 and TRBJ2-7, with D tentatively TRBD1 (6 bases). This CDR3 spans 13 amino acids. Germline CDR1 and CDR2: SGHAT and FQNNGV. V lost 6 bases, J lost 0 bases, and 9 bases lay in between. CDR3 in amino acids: CASSYRDSYEQYF. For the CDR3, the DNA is TGTGCCAGCAGTTACAGGGACTCCTACGAGCAGTACTTC.

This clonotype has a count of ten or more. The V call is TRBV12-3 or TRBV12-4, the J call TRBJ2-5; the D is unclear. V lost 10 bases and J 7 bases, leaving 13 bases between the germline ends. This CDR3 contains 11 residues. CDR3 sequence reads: CATLISGTQYF. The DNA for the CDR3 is TGTGCCACCCTAATCTCCGGGACCCAGTACTTC.

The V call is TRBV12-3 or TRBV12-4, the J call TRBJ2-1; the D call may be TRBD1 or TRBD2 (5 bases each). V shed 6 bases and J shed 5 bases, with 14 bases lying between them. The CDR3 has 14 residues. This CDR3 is CASSPGKGDNEQFF. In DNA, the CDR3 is TGTGCCAGCAGCCCGGGGAAAGGGGACAATGAGCAGTTCTTC.

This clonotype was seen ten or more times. The CDR3 here is CASSGISTEAFF. CDR3 coding DNA: TGCGCCAGCAGCGGAATAAGCACTGAAGCTTTCTTT. The rearrangement joins TRBV5-1 to TRBJ1-1; no definite D call. The V gene's germline CDR1 is SGHRS and CDR2 YFSETQ. Deletions cut 4 bases from V and 4 bases from J, with 8 bases between. This CDR3 has 12 residues.

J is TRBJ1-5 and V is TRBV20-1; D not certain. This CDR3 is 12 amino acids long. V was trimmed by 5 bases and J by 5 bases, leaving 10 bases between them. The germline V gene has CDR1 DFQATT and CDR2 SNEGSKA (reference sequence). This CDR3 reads CSAEGMDQPQHF. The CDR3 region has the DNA TGCAGTGCTGAGGGAATGGATCAGCCCCAGCATTTT.

CDR3 loop: CASSDRGRMGWETQYF. The CDR3 nucleotides read TGTGCCAGCAGTGACAGGGGGCGCATGGGGTGGGAGACCCAGTACTTC. V gene TRBV6-1 combines with J gene TRBJ2-5; TRBD1 aligns across 8 bases. The V gene end was trimmed by 3 bases and the J gene end by 5 bases; junction bases not matched to a gene: 11. The CDR3 totals 16 residues. Germline CDR1 is MNHNS and CDR2 is SASEGT.

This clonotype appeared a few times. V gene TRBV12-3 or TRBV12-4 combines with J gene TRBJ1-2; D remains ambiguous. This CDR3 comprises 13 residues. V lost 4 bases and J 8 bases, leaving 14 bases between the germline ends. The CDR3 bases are TGTGCCAGCAGTTCCCAGTTTCAGAGGGGCTACACCTTC. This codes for CASSSQFQRGYTF.

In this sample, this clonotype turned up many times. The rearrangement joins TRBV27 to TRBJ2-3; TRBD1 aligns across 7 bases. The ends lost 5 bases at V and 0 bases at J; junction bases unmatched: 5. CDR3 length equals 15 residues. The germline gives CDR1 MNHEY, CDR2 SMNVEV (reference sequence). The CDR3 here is CASSPYRGSTDTQYF. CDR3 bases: TGTGCCAGCAGTCCCTACAGGGGTAGCACAGATACGCAGTATTTT.

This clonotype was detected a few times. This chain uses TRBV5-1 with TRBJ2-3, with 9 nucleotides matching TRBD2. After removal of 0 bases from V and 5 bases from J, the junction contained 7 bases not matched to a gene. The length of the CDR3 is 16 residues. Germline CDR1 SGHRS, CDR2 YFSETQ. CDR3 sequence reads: CASSLGQRGVGDTQYF. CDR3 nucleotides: TGCGCCAGCAGCTTGGGACAGCGGGGGGTAGGAGATACGCAGTATTTT.

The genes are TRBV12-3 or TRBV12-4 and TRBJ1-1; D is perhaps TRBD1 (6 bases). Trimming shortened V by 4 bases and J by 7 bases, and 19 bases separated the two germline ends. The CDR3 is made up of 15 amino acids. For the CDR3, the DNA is TGTGCCAGCAGTTGGCGGAGACAGGCTGGACGTGAAGCTTTCTTT. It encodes CASSWRRQAGREAFF.

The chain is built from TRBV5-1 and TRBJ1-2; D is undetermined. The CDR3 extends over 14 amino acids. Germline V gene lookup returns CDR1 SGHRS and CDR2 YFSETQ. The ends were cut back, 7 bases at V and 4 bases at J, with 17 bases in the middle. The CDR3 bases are TGCGCCAGCCAGGCGAAACCGAGCCTCTATGGCTACACCTTC. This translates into CASQAKPSLYGYTF.

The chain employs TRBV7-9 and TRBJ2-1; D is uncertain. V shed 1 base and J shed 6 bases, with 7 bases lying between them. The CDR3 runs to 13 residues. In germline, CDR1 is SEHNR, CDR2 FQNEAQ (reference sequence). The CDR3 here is CASSLVAANEQFF. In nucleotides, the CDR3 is TGTGCCAGCAGCTTAGTGGCGGCCAATGAGCAGTTCTTC.

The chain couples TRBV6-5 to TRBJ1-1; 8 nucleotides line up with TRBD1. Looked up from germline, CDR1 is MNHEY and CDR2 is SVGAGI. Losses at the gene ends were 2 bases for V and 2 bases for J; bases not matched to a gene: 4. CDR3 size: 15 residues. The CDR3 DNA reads TGTGCCAGCAGTTACCGGGGACAGGCAAACACTGAAGCTTTCTTT. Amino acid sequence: CASSYRGQANTEAFF.

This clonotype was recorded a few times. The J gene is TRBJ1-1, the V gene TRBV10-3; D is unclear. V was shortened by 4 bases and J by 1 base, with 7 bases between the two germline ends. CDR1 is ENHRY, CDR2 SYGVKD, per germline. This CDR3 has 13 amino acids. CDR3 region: CAISGNPNTEAFF. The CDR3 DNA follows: TGTGCCATCAGTGGGAACCCGAACACTGAAGCTTTCTTT.

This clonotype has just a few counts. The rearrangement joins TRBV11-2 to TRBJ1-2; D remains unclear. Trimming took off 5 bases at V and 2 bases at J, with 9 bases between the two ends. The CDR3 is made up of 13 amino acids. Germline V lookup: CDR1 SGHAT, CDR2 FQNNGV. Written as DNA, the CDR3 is TGTGCCAGCAGCGCTGGGTCCAACTATGGCTACACCTTC. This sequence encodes CASSAGSNYGYTF.

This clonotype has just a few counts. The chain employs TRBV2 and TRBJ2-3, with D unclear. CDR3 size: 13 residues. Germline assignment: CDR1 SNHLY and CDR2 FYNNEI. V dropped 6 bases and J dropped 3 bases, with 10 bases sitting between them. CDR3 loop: CASRMRWTDTQYF. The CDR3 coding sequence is TGTGCCAGCAGAATGCGCTGGACAGATACGCAGTATTTT.

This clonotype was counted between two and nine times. The CDR3 loop reads CASRLPGGDEQFF. The CDR3 nucleotides read TGTGCCAGCAGGTTACCGGGAGGAGATGAGCAGTTCTTC. This chain connects TRBV6-5 to TRBJ2-1; 7 bases agree with TRBD2. Looked up from germline, CDR1 is MNHEY and CDR2 is SVGAGI. The trim removed 6 bases at V and 8 bases at J, leaving 7 bases unmatched. The CDR3 totals 13 residues.

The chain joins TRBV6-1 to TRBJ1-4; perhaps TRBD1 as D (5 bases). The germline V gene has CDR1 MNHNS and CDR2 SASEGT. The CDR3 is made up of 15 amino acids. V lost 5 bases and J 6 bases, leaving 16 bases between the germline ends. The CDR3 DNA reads TGTGCCAGCAGTAATTCCAGGGAGCCTTATGAAAAACTGTTTTTT. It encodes CASSNSREPYEKLFF.

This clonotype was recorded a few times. CDR3 sequence reads: CASSRVQNEKLFF. In DNA form, the CDR3 reads TGTGCCAGCAGCCGGGTGCAGAATGAAAAACTGTTTTTT. The J gene is TRBJ1-4, the V gene TRBV9; D call uncertain. Trimming pared 4 bases from V and 5 bases from J, leaving 9 bases between. Germline V CDR1 and CDR2: SGDLS, YYNGEE. The CDR3 contains 13 residues. The full variable domain, completed using reference TRBV9 and TRBJ1-4, is DSGVTQTPKHLITATGQRVTLRCSPRSGDLSVYWYQQSLDQGLQFLIQYYNGEERAKGNILERFSAQQFPDLHSELNLSSLELGDSALYFCASSRVQNEKLFFGSGTQLSVL.

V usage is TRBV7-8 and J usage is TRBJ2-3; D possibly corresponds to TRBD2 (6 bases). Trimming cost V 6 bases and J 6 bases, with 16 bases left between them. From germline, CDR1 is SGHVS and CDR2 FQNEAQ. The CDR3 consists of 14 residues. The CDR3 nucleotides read TGTGCCAGCAGACAACGGGGGAAACCGGATACGCAGTATTTT. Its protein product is CASRQRGKPDTQYF. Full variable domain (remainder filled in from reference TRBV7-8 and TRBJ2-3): GAGVSQSPRYKVAKRGQDVALRCDPISGHVSLFWYQQALGQGPEFLTYFQNEAQLDKSGLPSDRFFAERPEGSVSTLKIQRTQQEDSAVYLCASRQRGKPDTQYFGPGTRLTVL.

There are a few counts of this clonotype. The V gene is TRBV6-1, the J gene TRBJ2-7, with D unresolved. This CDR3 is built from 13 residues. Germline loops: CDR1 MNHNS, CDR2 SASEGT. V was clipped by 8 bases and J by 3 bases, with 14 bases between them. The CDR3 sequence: CASALELIYEQYF. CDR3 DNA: TGTGCCAGCGCCTTGGAACTGATCTACGAGCAGTACTTC.

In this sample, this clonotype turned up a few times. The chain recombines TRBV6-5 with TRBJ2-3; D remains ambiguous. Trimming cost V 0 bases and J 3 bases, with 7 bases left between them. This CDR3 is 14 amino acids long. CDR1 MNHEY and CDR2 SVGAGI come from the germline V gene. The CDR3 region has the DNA TGTGCCAGCAGTTACTCATCCCGAACAGATACGCAGTATTTT. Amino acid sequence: CASSYSSRTDTQYF.

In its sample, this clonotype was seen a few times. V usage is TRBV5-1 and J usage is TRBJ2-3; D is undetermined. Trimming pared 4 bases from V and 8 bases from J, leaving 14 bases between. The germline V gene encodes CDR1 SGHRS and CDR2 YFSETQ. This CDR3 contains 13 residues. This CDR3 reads CASSPLEYGTQYF. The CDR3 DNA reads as TGCGCCAGCAGCCCGTTAGAATACGGTACGCAGTATTTT.

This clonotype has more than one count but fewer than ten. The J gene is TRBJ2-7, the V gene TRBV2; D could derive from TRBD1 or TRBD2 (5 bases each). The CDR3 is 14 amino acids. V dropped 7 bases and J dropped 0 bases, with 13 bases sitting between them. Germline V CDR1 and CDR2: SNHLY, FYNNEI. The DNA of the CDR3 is TGTGCCAGCAACCGGGACCTTAACTCCTACGAGCAGTACTTC. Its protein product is CASNRDLNSYEQYF.